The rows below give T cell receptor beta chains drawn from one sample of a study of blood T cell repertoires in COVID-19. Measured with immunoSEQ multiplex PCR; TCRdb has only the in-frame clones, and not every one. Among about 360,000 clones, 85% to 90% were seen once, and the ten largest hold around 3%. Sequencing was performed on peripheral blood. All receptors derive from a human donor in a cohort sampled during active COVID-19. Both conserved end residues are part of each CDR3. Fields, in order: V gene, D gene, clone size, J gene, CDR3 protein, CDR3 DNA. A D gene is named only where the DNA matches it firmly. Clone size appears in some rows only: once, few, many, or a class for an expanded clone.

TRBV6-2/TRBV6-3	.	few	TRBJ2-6	CASSGPVSGANVLTF	TGTGCCAGCAGTGGCCCCGTCTCTGGGGCCAACGTCCTGACTTTC
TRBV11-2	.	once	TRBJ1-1	CASSPRMNTEAFF	TGTGCCAGCAGCCCCCGTATGAACACTGAAGCTTTCTTT
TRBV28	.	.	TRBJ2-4	CASRPPGENIQYF	TGTGCCAGCAGGCCCCCGGGGGAAAACATTCAGTACTTC
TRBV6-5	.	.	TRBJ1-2	CASSYRGNGYTF	TGTGCCAGCAGTTACAGGGGAAATGGCTACACCTTC
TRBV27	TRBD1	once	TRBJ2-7	CASSPGGAYEQYF	TGTGCCAGCAGCCCAGGGGGTGCCTACGAGCAGTACTTC
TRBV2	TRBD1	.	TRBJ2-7	CASSPTGEFEQYF	TGTGCCAGCAGTCCGACAGGGGAGTTCGAGCAGTACTTC
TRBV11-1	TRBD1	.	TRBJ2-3	CASSKDRADTQYF	TGTGCCAGCAGCAAGGACAGGGCAGATACGCAGTATTTT
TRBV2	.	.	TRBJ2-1	CATRLTRLAYNEQFF	TGTGCCACGCGCCTTACTCGACTAGCCTACAATGAGCAGTTCTTC
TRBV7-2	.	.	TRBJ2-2	CASSLGGGNTGELFF	TGTGCCAGCAGCTTAGGAGGCGGGAACACCGGGGAGCTGTTTTTT
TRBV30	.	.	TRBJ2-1	CAWGGRMQFF	TGTGCTTGGGGGGGGCGAATGCAGTTCTTC
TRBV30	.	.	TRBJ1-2	CAWSVQGGYGYTF	TGTGCCTGGAGTGTACAGGGTGGCTATGGCTACACCTTC